The 9 T cell receptor beta chains below all came from one sample that was sequenced in a study of blood T cell repertoires in COVID-19. The assay was immunoSEQ multiplex PCR, and TCRdb's table has in-frame clones only and misses some. The sample has around 88,000 clones, roughly 80% seen once; the top ten hold about 4.3%. Sequencing was performed on peripheral blood. The receptors shown here come from a man aged 55 to 70 with acute or convalescent COVID-19.

This chain links TRBV14 with TRBJ1-6; 7 nucleotides match TRBD1. The germline CDR1 and CDR2 sequences are SGHDN and FVKESK. The CDR3 is made up of 15 amino acids. After removal of 4 bases from V and 3 bases from J, the junction contained 3 bases not matched to a gene. The CDR3: CASSRGQFYNSPLHF. CDR3 nucleotides: TGTGCCAGCAGCCGGGGACAGTTCTATAATTCACCCCTCCACTTT.

The chain combines TRBV7-9 with TRBJ1-1; 8 bases fit TRBD1. V lost 5 bases to trimming and J lost 0 bases; unmatched junction nucleotides: 14. From germline, CDR1 is SEHNR and CDR2 FQNEAQ (reference sequence). There are 18 residues in the CDR3. The CDR3 reads CASSLLGRGLFLNTEAFF. CDR3 nucleotides: TGTGCCAGCAGCCTCCTCGGCAGGGGGCTCTTCTTGAACACTGAAGCTTTCTTT.

The chain couples TRBV7-9 to TRBJ1-4; 8 bases line up with TRBD1. The CDR3 runs to 15 residues. The V gene end was trimmed by 2 bases and the J gene end by 6 bases; junction bases not matched to a gene: 5. CDR1 is SEHNR, CDR2 FQNEAQ, per germline (reference sequence). CDR3 in amino acids: CASSLSRGRDEKLFF. For the CDR3, the DNA is TGTGCCAGCAGCTTATCCAGGGGGCGGGATGAAAAACTGTTTTTT.

The chain links TRBV28 to TRBJ1-4; D perhaps matches TRBD1 (5 bases). The germline CDR1 and CDR2 sequences are MDHEN and SYDVKM. The V end was cut by 5 bases, the J end by 2 bases, with 18 bases between. The CDR3 loop spans 17 amino acids. CDR3 sequence: CASSAASRAPTNEKLFF. In nucleotides, the CDR3 is TGTGCCAGCAGTGCCGCCTCCAGGGCTCCCACTAATGAAAAACTGTTTTTT. The variable domain in full, completed from reference TRBV28 and TRBJ1-4, reads DVKVTQSSRYLVKRTGEKVFLECVQDMDHENMFWYRQDPGLGLRLIYFSYDVKMKEKGDIPEGYSVSREKKERFSLILESASTNQTSMYLCASSAASRAPTNEKLFFGSGTQLSVL.

This clone occurred a few times. This sequence joins TRBV3-1 (or the pseudogene TRBV3-2) and TRBJ1-2; D remains ambiguous. The V end was cut by 0 bases, the J end by 4 bases, with 3 bases between. Looked up from germline, CDR1 is LGHDT and CDR2 is YNNKEL (reference sequence). The CDR3 runs to 12 residues. As DNA, the CDR3 is TGTGCCAGCAGCCAAGAGAGCTATGGCTACACCTTC. Protein: CASSQESYGYTF.

The sample holds a few counts of this clone. The CDR3 loop is CASGRERAYGYTF. CDR3 sequence (DNA): TGTGCCAGCGGCAGGGAACGGGCCTATGGCTACACCTTC. V is TRBV28 and J is TRBJ1-2; weak D call: TRBD1 (5 bases). The CDR3 loop spans 13 amino acids. V was pared by 8 bases and J by 4 bases, with 14 bases between. From germline, CDR1 is MDHEN and CDR2 SYDVKM.

The chain uses TRBV10-1 and TRBJ2-1, with D possibly being TRBD1 (6 bases). Trimming shortened V by 6 bases and J by 4 bases, and 19 bases separated the two germline ends. In germline, CDR1 is WNHNN, CDR2 SYGVQD (reference sequence). The CDR3 has 16 amino acids. CDR3 residues: CASSVLAPGEYNEQFF. The DNA for the CDR3 is TGCGCCAGCAGCGTTCTAGCTCCAGGGGAATACAATGAGCAGTTCTTC.

The chain joins TRBV7-2 to TRBJ2-3, with D hard to call. The CDR3 covers 13 residues. Germline assignment: CDR1 SGHTA and CDR2 FQGNSA. V was pared by 6 bases and J by 5 bases, with 12 bases between. The CDR3 spells CASRQDLRDTQYF. As DNA, the CDR3 is TGTGCCAGCAGACAAGATCTTCGAGATACGCAGTATTTT.

J is TRBJ2-7 and V is TRBV29-1; 7 positions agree with TRBD1. CDR3 length: 12 amino acids. The germline V gene has CDR1 SQVTM and CDR2 ANQGSEA. Trimming removed 7 bases from V and 4 bases from J; junction bases left unmatched: 7. The CDR3 bases are TGCAGCGCCGGGACAGCTTATTACGAGCAGTACTTC. It specifies CSAGTAYYEQYF.